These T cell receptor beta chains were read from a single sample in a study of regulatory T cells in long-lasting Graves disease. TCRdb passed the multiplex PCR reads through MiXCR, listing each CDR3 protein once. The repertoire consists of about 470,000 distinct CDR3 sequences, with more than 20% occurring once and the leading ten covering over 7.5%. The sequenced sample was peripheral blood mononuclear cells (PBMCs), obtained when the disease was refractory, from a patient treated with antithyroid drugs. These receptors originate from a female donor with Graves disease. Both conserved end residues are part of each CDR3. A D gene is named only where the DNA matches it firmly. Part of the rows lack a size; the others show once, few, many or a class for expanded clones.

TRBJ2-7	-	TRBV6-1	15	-	CASSQESVRYYEQYF	TGTGCCAGCAGTCAAGAGAGCGTGCGCTACTACGAGCAGTACTTC
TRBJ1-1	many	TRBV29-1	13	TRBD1	CSGDRGQGHEAFF	TGCAGCGGGGACCGGGGACAGGGGCATGAAGCTTTCTTT
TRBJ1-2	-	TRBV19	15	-	CASSSSGRWDYGYTF	TGTGCCAGTAGCTCCTCGGGCAGGTGGGACTATGGCTACACCTTC
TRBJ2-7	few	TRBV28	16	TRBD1	CASSFRNRGQVHEQYF	TGTGCCAGCAGTTTCCGTAACAGGGGGCAAGTCCACGAGCAGTACTTC
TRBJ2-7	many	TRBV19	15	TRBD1	CASSTTGTGLYEQYF	TGTGCCAGTAGTACAACCGGGACAGGGTTGTACGAGCAGTACTTC
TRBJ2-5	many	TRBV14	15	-	CASSQEESGGETQYF	TGTGCCAGCAGCCAAGAAGAGAGCGGCGGGGAGACCCAGTACTTC
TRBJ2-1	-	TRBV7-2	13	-	CASSLASYNEQFF	TGTGCCAGCAGCTTAGCGTCTTACAATGAGCAGTTCTTC
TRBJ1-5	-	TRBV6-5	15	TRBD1	CASSSRGHKGQPQHF	TGTGCCAGCAGTTCCAGGGGGCATAAAGGTCAGCCCCAGCATTTT
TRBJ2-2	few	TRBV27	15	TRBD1	CASSQDRGRVGELFF	TGTGCCAGCAGTCAGGACAGGGGGAGAGTCGGGGAGCTGTTTTTT
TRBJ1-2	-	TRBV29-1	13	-	CSVERGVRNGYTF	TGCAGCGTTGAAAGGGGGGTACGGAATGGCTACACCTTC
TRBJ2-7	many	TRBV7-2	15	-	CASSQGTIGSYEQYF	TGTGCCAGCAGCCAGGGGACTATAGGGTCCTACGAGCAGTACTTC
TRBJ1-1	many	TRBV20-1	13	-	CSARDPAVTEAFF	TGCAGTGCTAGAGACCCGGCGGTGACTGAAGCTTTCTTT
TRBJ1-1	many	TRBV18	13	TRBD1	CASSPTGGTEAFF	TGTGCCAGCAGCCCTACAGGGGGCACTGAAGCTTTCTTT
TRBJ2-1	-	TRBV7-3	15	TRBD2	CASSPGTRRRSEQFF	TGTGCCAGCAGCCCGGGGACTAGACGGAGGTCTGAGCAGTTCTTC
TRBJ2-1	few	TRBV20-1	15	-	CSARERGRSYNEQFF	TGCAGTGCTAGAGAGAGGGGAAGGTCCTACAATGAGCAGTTCTTC
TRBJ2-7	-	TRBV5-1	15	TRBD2	CASSFSGRSGDAQYF	TGCGCCAGCAGCTTTAGCGGGAGATCGGGTGACGCGCAGTACTTC
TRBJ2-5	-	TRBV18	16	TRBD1	CASSPKVPDREETQYF	TGTGCCAGCTCACCAAAGGTTCCCGACAGGGAAGAGACCCAGTACTTC
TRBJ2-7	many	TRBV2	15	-	CASTLRAGASREQYF	TGTGCCAGCACTTTAAGGGCAGGGGCGAGTCGCGAGCAGTACTTC
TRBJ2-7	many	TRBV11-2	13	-	CASIKGSGYEQYF	TGTGCCAGCATCAAGGGGTCGGGCTACGAGCAGTACTTC
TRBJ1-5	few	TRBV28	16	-	CASSQPGSGSNQPQHF	TGTGCCAGCAGCCAGCCGGGGTCTGGGAGCAATCAGCCCCAGCATTTT
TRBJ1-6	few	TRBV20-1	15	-	CSANDLGSYNSPLHF	TGCAGTGCTAATGACCTCGGCTCCTATAATTCACCCCTCCACTTT
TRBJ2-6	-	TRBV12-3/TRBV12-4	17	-	CASTSVGSGSGANVLTF	TGTGCCAGCACCTCGGTTGGGAGTGGCTCTGGGGCCAACGTCCTGACTTTC
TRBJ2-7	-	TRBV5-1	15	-	CASSLVQGEVDEQYF	TGCGCCAGCAGCTTGGTACAGGGTGAAGTCGACGAGCAGTACTTC
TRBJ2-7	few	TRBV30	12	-	CAWRTGTYEQYF	TGTGCCTGGAGAACGGGGACCTACGAGCAGTACTTC
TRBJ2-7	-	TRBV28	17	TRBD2	CASSQVSISGGTYERYF	TGTGCCAGCAGCCAAGTCAGTATTAGCGGGGGGACCTACGAGCGGTACTTC
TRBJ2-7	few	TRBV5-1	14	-	CASSLGRNSYEQYF	TGCGCCAGCAGCTTGGGACGGAACTCCTACGAGCAGTACTTC
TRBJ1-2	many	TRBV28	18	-	CASRRIWSGGLGDYGYTF	TGTGCCAGCCGTCGCATTTGGTCTGGGGGACTAGGTGACTATGGCTACACCTTC
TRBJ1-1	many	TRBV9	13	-	CASSVGTNTEAFF	TGTGCCAGCAGCGTAGGCACAAACACTGAAGCTTTCTTT
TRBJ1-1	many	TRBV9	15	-	CASSVVFGGVTEAFF	TGTGCCAGCAGCGTAGTTTTCGGGGGAGTCACTGAAGCTTTCTTT
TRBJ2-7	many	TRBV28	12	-	CATSGSLGEQYF	TGTGCCACCTCAGGGAGCCTCGGCGAGCAGTACTTC
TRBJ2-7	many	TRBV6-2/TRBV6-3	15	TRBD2	CASSYPGTSFYEQYF	TGTGCCAGCAGTTACCCCGGGACTAGTTTCTACGAGCAGTACTTC
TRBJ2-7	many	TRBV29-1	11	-	CSVVGSYEQYF	TGCAGCGTTGTAGGGAGCTACGAGCAGTACTTC
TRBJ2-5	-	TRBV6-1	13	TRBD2	CASQTSGRETQYF	TGTGCCAGCCAGACTAGCGGGAGAGAGACCCAGTACTTC
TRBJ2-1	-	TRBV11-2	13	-	CASSPEVYNEQFF	TGTGCCAGCAGCCCGGAGGTCTACAATGAGCAGTTCTTC
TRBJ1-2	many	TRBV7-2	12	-	CASSPAQGFYTF	TGTGCCAGCAGCCCGGCTCAGGGGTTCTACACCTTC
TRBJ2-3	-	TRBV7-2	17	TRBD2	CASSWPLAGGHTDTQYF	TGTGCCAGCAGCTGGCCTCTAGCGGGAGGGCACACAGATACGCAGTATTTT
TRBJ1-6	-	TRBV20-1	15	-	CSAREHVGGYSPLHF	TGCAGTGCTAGAGAACATGTCGGAGGGTACTCACCCCTCCACTTT
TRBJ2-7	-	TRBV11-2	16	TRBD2	CASSPRPASGTYEQYF	TGTGCCAGCAGCCCTCGCCCCGCTAGCGGAACCTACGAGCAGTACTTC
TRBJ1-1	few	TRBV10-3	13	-	CAITEGRNTEAFF	TGTGCCATCACCGAAGGGAGAAACACTGAAGCTTTCTTT
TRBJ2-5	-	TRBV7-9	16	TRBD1	CASGLSGGSFQETQYF	TGTGCCAGCGGCTTATCAGGGGGCTCATTTCAAGAGACCCAGTACTTC
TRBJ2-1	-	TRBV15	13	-	CATSRPLGGEQFF	TGTGCCACCAGCAGGCCCCTAGGAGGTGAGCAGTTCTTC
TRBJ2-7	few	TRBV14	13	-	CASTGQSLTKQYF	TGTGCCAGCACGGGGCAGTCCCTCACTAAGCAGTACTTC
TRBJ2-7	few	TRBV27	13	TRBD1	CASSLQGASEQYF	TGTGCCAGCAGCCTACAGGGGGCTAGCGAGCAGTACTTC
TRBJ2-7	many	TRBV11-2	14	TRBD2	CASSSLAARLEQYF	TGTGCCAGCAGCTCTCTAGCGGCCCGCTTGGAGCAGTACTTC
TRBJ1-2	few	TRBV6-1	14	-	CASSLTPGGYGYTF	TGTGCCAGCAGTCTAACTCCCGGGGGCTATGGCTACACCTTC
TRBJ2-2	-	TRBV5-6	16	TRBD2	CASSWGGNANTGELFF	TGTGCCAGCAGCTGGGGGGGGAACGCGAACACCGGGGAGCTGTTTTTT
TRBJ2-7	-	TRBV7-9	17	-	CASSSPLGTLGGYEQYF	TGTGCCAGCAGCTCCCCCCTAGGGACACTTGGTGGGTACGAGCAGTACTTC
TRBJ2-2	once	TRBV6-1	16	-	CASSHRAGTNTGELFF	TGTGCCAGCAGCCACAGGGCGGGGACGAACACCGGGGAGCTGTTTTTT
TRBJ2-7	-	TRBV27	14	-	CANSLDGREGEQYF	TGTGCCAACAGTTTAGATGGCAGGGAAGGCGAGCAGTACTTC
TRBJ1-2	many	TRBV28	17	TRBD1	CASSLWGTGGGNYGYTF	TGTGCCAGCAGTTTATGGGGGACAGGGGGCGGCAACTATGGCTACACCTTC
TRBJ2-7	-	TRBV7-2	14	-	CASSLGFSGDEQYF	TGTGCCAGCAGCTTGGGGTTCTCGGGTGACGAGCAGTACTTC
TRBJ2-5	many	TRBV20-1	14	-	CSAGRLASAETQYF	TGCAGTGCTGGAAGGCTAGCGTCCGCTGAGACCCAGTACTTC
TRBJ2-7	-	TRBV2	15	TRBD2	CASRELAGVMYEQYF	TGTGCCAGCAGGGAACTAGCGGGAGTTATGTACGAGCAGTACTTC
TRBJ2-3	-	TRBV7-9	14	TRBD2	CASSLDSGTDTQYF	TGTGCCAGCAGCTTAGATAGCGGGACGGATACGCAGTATTTT
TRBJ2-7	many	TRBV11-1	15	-	CASSRDRAYSYEQYF	TGTGCCAGCAGCCGAGACCGCGCCTATTCCTACGAGCAGTACTTC
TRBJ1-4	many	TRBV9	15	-	CASSVDSALNEKLFF	TGTGCCAGCAGCGTAGATTCAGCGCTAAATGAAAAACTGTTTTTT
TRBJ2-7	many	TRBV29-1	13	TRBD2	CSAEGGSSYEQYF	TGCAGCGCCGAGGGCGGGAGCTCCTACGAGCAGTACTTC
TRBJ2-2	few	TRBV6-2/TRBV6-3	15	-	CTSCLGSSSTGELFF	TGTACCAGCTGTTTAGGTTCGTCGAGCACCGGGGAGCTGTTTTTT